The 7 T cell receptor beta chains in this list originate from one sample, sequenced in a study of cytomegalovirus exposure and HLA in healthy donors. Sequencing used immunoSEQ multiplex PCR; TCRdb keeps in-frame clones, though not all of them. The sample has about 160,000 clones; 70% to 90% are singletons. Material for sequencing was PBMCs. The source of these receptors is a woman under 30 in good health and CMV-seronegative.

The V call is TRBV29-1, the J call TRBJ1-5; 7 bases agree with TRBD1. The J segment lost 2 bases and the V segment lost 2 bases, leaving 6 bases of the junction unmatched. The CDR3 spans 15 residues. Germline V gene data show CDR1 as SQVTM and CDR2 as ANQGSEA. The CDR3 spells CSVETGEGGNQPQHF. The DNA of the CDR3 is TGCAGCGTTGAAACAGGGGAAGGTGGCAATCAGCCCCAGCATTTT.

In DNA form, the CDR3 reads TGTGCCAGCAGCTCTTCGGGGGGAGGCCTAAACGAGCAGTACTTC. Protein sequence: CASSSSGGGLNEQYF. J is TRBJ2-7 and V is TRBV7-9, with 7 bases identical to TRBD2. CDR1 is SEHNR, CDR2 FQNEAQ, per germline (reference sequence). V shed 4 bases and J 5 bases; nucleotides not matched to a gene: 11. The CDR3 consists of 15 residues.

The V gene is TRBV6-5, the J gene TRBJ1-1, with 8 bases matching TRBD1. Germline CDR1 MNHEY, CDR2 SVGAGI. The V gene end was trimmed by 7 bases and the J gene end by 6 bases; junction bases not matched to a gene: 13. This CDR3 contains 15 residues. CDR3 sequence reads: CASTHSPDRVAEAFF. Here the CDR3 DNA reads TGTGCCAGCACCCATTCCCCGGACAGGGTCGCTGAAGCTTTCTTT.

The chain has TRBV7-9 and TRBJ1-1; TRBD1 is a possible D gene (5 bases). Trimming pared 2 bases from V and 1 base from J, leaving 5 bases between. There are 13 residues in the CDR3. Per germline, CDR1 SEHNR and CDR2 FQNEAQ (reference sequence). CDR3 in DNA: TGTGCCAGCAGCTTAAGGGGGAACACTGAAGCTTTCTTT. Translated: CASSLRGNTEAFF.

The chain uses TRBV15 and TRBJ1-5, with 7 bases fitting TRBD1. V lost 3 bases, J lost 0 bases, and 2 bases stayed unmatched. CDR3 length: 15 amino acids. CDR1 and CDR2 from the germline V gene are LNHNV and YYDKDF (reference sequence). CDR3 in amino acids: CATSSHRGSNQPQHF. The DNA for the CDR3 is TGTGCCACCAGCAGCCACAGGGGTAGCAATCAGCCCCAGCATTTT.

This chain links TRBV18 with TRBJ1-1; TRBD1 agrees at 7 bases. The CDR3 is 16 amino acids. V shed 3 bases, J shed 2 bases, and the junction held 9 bases outside the gene matches. CDR1 is KGHSH, CDR2 LQKENI, per germline. This CDR3 reads CASSPSTGAVNTEAFF. Here the CDR3 DNA reads TGTGCCAGCTCACCCAGCACAGGGGCCGTTAACACTGAAGCTTTCTTT.

The CDR3, as DNA: TGTGCCAGCAGTGAGACAGGGTATCGGTACTTC. It yields the protein CASSETGYRYF. This chain links TRBV6-1 with TRBJ2-7; TRBD1 aligns across 7 bases. J gave up 12 bases and V 3 bases, and 5 bases lay outside the gene matches. Germline V gene sequence: CDR1 MNHNS, CDR2 SASEGT. The CDR3 spans 11 residues.